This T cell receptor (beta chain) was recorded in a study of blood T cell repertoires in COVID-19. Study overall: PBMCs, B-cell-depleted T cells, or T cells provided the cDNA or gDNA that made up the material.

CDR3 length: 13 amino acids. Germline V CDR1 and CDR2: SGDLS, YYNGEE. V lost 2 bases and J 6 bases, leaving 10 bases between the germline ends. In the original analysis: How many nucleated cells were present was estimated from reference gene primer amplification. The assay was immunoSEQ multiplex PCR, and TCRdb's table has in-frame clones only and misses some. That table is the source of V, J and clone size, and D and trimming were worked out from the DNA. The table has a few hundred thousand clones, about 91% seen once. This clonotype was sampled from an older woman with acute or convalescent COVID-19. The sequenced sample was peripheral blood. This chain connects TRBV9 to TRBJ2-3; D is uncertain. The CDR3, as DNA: TGTGCCAGCAGCGTTGGCCCAGCGGATACGCAGTATTTT. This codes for CASSVGPADTQYF.